The 10 T cell receptor beta chains below come from one sample, sequenced in a study of beta chain features in type 1 diabetes. Reverse transcription of all isolated RNA meant that expressed TCRB transcripts were sequenced. The data were produced by immunoSEQ multiplex PCR, yet TCRdb's version contains in-frame clones alone and is incomplete. The sample has approximately 280,000 clones, approximately 16% seen once. These receptors are not linked to any known antigen. Broader study findings: All four CD4+ subsets of Type 1 diabetes patients contained TCRB CDR3s that were moderately but significantly shorter.

The specimen was naive CD4+ T cells from blood. All receptors come from a man aged 18 to 29 with type 1 diabetes.

This sequence joins TRBV6-1 and TRBJ2-1; tentatively, D is TRBD1 (5 bases). V was cut by 11 bases and J by 3 bases, with 14 bases left in between. Per the germline V gene, CDR1 is MNHNS and CDR2 is SASEGT. CDR3 length equals 13 residues. The CDR3, as DNA: TGTGCCTCAGCCAGGGTATACTACAATGAGCAGTTCTTC. Translation: CASARVYYNEQFF.

The rearrangement links TRBV4-1 to TRBJ2-1; 7 bases agree with TRBD1. CDR1 and CDR2 from the germline V gene are MGHRA and YSYEKL. The trim removed 5 bases at V and 9 bases at J, leaving 7 bases unmatched. The CDR3 is made up of 13 amino acids. The CDR3 sequence is CASSKQGLGEQFF. For the CDR3, the DNA is TGCGCCAGCAGCAAACAGGGGCTAGGTGAGCAGTTCTTC.

This clone has only a few counts. The J gene is TRBJ1-2, the V gene TRBV7-2; D may be TRBD1 (6 bases). Germline V lookup: CDR1 SGHTA, CDR2 FQGNSA. The ends were cut back, 5 bases at V and 5 bases at J, with 15 bases in the middle. This CDR3 region has 14 residues. The CDR3 DNA reads as TGTGCCAGCAGCCCTCGGACAGAAGCATATGGCTACACCTTC. The encoded protein is CASSPRTEAYGYTF.

The chain employs TRBV19 and TRBJ2-1; TRBD1 aligns across 8 bases. Looked up from germline, CDR1 is LNHDA and CDR2 is SQIVND (reference sequence). V was pared by 5 bases and J by 8 bases, with 11 bases of the junction left unmatched. The CDR3 contains 15 residues. The CDR3 coding sequence is TGTGCCAGTAGTCCAACACGGGACAGGCGACATGAGCAGTTCTTC. This encodes CASSPTRDRRHEQFF.

This clone showed up just a few times. The chain recombines TRBV10-3 with TRBJ2-4; D perhaps matches TRBD2 (7 bases). The CDR3 is made up of 14 amino acids. Germline loops: CDR1 ENHRY, CDR2 SYGVKD. Trimming stripped 10 bases from V and 6 bases from J, with 19 bases between. The CDR3 DNA is TGTGCCACCAAACAGGGCCCGGGGGGAAACATTCAGTACTTC. Its translation: CATKQGPGGNIQYF.

The table lists this clone with a few counts. This chain uses TRBV19 with TRBJ2-7; TRBD1 aligns across 10 bases. The CDR3 spans 16 residues. J lost 2 bases, V lost 5 bases, and 9 bases had no gene match. Germline V gene data show CDR1 as LNHDA and CDR2 as SQIVND (reference sequence). CDR3 sequence: CASSSIPGQGTYEQYF. Written as DNA, the CDR3 is TGTGCCAGTAGTTCCATCCCGGGACAGGGGACCTACGAGCAGTACTTC.

In its sample, this clone was seen a few times. The same CDR3 is also encoded by other DNA sequences in this sample. This rearrangement joins TRBV28 to TRBJ2-3; no definite D call. The V end was cut by 5 bases, the J end by 0 bases, with 3 bases between. The CDR3 sequence is 12 residues long. The germline V gene encodes CDR1 MDHEN and CDR2 SYDVKM. Written as DNA, the CDR3 is TGTGCCAGCAGTCTAAGCACAGATACGCAGTATTTT. As protein: CASSLSTDTQYF.

This rearrangement joins TRBV7-2 to TRBJ2-3; maybe TRBD1 (5 bases). V was trimmed by 5 bases and J by 5 bases, leaving 11 bases between them. This CDR3 has 13 amino acids. Germline CDR1 SGHTA, CDR2 FQGNSA. The CDR3 sequence is CASSQNQGDTQYF. The CDR3 DNA sequence: TGTGCCAGCAGCCAAAACCAGGGAGATACGCAGTATTTT.

The chain combines TRBV30 with TRBJ1-1; no firm D call. The CDR3 runs 12 residues. V was cut by 2 bases and J by 7 bases, with 11 bases left in between. In germline, CDR1 is GTSNPN, CDR2 SVGIG (reference sequence). DNA for the CDR3: TGTGCCTGGAGTCGCAGGATGAGTGAAGCTTTCTTT. Amino acid sequence: CAWSRRMSEAFF.

In its sample, this clone was seen a few times. The chain recombines TRBV9 with TRBJ2-1; D remains ambiguous. Trimming took 0 bases from V and 7 from J, leaving 5 bases between them. Germline-derived CDR1 and CDR2 are SGDLS and YYNGEE. The CDR3 extends over 12 amino acids. CDR3 protein: CASSVVQNEQFF. CDR3 bases: TGTGCCAGCAGCGTAGTACAGAATGAGCAGTTCTTC. Based on the CDR3 plus reference TRBV9 and TRBJ2-1, the full variable domain is DSGVTQTPKHLITATGQRVTLRCSPRSGDLSVYWYQQSLDQGLQFLIQYYNGEERAKGNILERFSAQQFPDLHSELNLSSLELGDSALYFCASSVVQNEQFFGPGTRLTVL.